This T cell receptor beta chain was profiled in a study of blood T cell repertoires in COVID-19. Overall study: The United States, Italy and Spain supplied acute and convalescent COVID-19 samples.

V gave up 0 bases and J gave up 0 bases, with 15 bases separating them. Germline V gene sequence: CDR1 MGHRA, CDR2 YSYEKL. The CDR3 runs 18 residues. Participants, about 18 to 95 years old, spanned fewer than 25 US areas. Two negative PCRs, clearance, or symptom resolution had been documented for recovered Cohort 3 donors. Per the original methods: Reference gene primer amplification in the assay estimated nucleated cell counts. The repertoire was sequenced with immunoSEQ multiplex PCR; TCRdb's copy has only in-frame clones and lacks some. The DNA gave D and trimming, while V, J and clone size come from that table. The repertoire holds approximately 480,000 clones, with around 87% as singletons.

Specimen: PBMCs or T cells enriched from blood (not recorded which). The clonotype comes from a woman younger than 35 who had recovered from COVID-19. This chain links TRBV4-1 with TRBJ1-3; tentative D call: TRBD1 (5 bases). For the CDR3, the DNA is TGCGCCAGCAGCCAAGATGGGGCCGTCCACTTCTCTGGAAACACCATATATTTT. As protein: CASSQDGAVHFSGNTIYF.